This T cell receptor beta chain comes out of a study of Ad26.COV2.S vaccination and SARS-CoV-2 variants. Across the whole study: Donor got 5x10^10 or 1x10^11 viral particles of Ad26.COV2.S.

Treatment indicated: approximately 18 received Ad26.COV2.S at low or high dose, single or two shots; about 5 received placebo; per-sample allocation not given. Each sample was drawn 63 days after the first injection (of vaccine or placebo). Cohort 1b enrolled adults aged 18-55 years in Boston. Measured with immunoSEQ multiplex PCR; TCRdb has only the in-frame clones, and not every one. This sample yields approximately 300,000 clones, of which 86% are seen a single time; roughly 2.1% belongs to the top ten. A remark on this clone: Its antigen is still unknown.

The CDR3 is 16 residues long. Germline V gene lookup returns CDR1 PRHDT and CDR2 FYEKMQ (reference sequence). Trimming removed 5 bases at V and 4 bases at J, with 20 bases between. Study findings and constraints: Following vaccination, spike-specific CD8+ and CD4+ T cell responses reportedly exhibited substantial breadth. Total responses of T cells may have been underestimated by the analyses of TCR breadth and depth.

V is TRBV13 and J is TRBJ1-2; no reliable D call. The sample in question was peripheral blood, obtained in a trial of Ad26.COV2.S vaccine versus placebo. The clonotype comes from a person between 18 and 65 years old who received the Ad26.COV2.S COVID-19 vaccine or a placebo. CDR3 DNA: TGTGCCAGCAGCCCACTGGCGGGGAGCGGGTTCTATGGCTACACCTTC. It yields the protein CASSPLAGSGFYGYTF. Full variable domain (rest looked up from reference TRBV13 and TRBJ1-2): AAGVIQSPRHLIKEKRETATLKCYPIPRHDTVYWYQQGPGQDPQFLISFYEKMQSDKGSIPDRFSAQQFSDYHSELNMSSLELGDSALYFCASSPLAGSGFYGYTFGSGTRLTVV.